This is a list of T cell receptor beta chains from one sample in a study of blood T cell repertoires in COVID-19. Sequenced by immunoSEQ multiplex PCR; TCRdb stores in-frame clones only, minus some. The table includes 60,000 to 80,000 clones, more than 80% detected once. The source material was peripheral blood. The receptor source for this set is a woman in her sixties or seventies with COVID-19, enrolled during active disease. Each CDR3 is given with its conserved first and last residue.

V	length	J	CDR3
TRBV7-3	16	TRBJ2-1	CASSSRLGAVTDEQFF
TRBV15	14	TRBJ2-3	CATSREKSLDTQYF
TRBV5-1	15	TRBJ2-1	CASSPGLAGYNEQFF
TRBV15	14	TRBJ2-7	CATSREQHSYEQYF
TRBV7-2	14	TRBJ2-4	CASRSEAGKNIQYF
TRBV7-3	20	TRBJ1-4	CASSTNPDRGPRTTNEKLFF
TRBV4-2	16	TRBJ2-7	CASSPGEGSGSGEQYF
TRBV7-3	16	TRBJ2-5	CASSLRGRTAQETQYF
TRBV7-9	15	TRBJ2-5	CASSLAAGGQETQYF
TRBV12-3/TRBV12-4	13	TRBJ2-7	CASSSTGRHEQYF
TRBV7-8	16	TRBJ1-3	CASSLAGRDSGNTIYF
TRBV18	14	TRBJ1-4	CASSTGGWEEKLFF
TRBV7-2	15	TRBJ2-1	CASSYRTSGSYEQFF
TRBV14	16	TRBJ2-4	CASSQDGHGGANIQYF
TRBV4-2	12	TRBJ1-2	CASSQGAGGYTF
TRBV5-8	14	TRBJ1-2	CASSLEGQVYGYTF
TRBV27	14	TRBJ1-2	CASTTLGGRGGYTF
TRBV7-2	14	TRBJ2-7	CASSSGQGASEQYF
TRBV6-5	14	TRBJ2-7	CASSPSGLPYEQYF
TRBV7-2	16	TRBJ1-1	CASSSRRTGENTEAFF
TRBV28	14	TRBJ1-5	CASSDIPLNQPQHF
TRBV9	14	TRBJ2-1	CASSIGTNYNEQFF
TRBV30	13	TRBJ1-1	CACIGQPNTEAFF
TRBV7-6	17	TRBJ2-7	CASSLALGGGTIYEQYF
TRBV20-1	11	TRBJ1-4	CSASYRGKLFF
TRBV5-1	17	TRBJ2-1	CASSLASSGSSYNEQFF
TRBV7-2	17	TRBJ1-3	CASSPPTRQGARNTIYF
TRBV5-1	17	TRBJ2-3	CASFQLGAGGLADTQYF
TRBV4-1	17	TRBJ2-3	CASSQDWTGGITDTQYF
TRBV5-4	16	TRBJ2-7	CASSLEFGGRTYEQYF
TRBV24-1	16	TRBJ1-2	CATSGTGGVSVWGYTF
TRBV14	14	TRBJ2-5	CASSQRLASETQYF
TRBV11-2	15	TRBJ1-2	CASSSLGQGARGYTF
TRBV29-1	13	TRBJ1-2	CSVNGGAGYGYTF
TRBV5-1	14	TRBJ2-7	CASSLAAVDYEQYF
TRBV24-1	15	TRBJ2-3	CATSDGGRSTDTQYF
TRBV19	20	TRBJ1-2	CASNNLREADMSGDNYGYTF
TRBV18	14	TRBJ1-2	CASSPGQGFYGYTF
TRBV6-5	11	TRBJ2-7	CASTQGNEQYF
TRBV7-3	14	TRBJ2-1	CASRPSGRRDEQFF
TRBV5-4	16	TRBJ1-1	CASSLAPVSPNTEAFF
TRBV7-9	13	TRBJ2-7	CASSLDGLYEQYF
TRBV5-1	17	TRBJ2-4	CASSLADTIAGKNIQYF
TRBV7-3	14	TRBJ1-2	CASSPDSSPYGYTF
TRBV3-1/TRBV3-2	17	TRBJ2-7	CASSQFAISTGPYEQYF
TRBV7-2	13	TRBJ2-1	CASSALTYNEQFF
TRBV30	14	TRBJ1-1	CAWSKLSVTTEAFF
TRBV24-1	15	TRBJ2-2	CATSDADRDTGELFF
TRBV16	18	TRBJ1-3	CASCRGQMILSSGNTIYF
TRBV27	15	TRBJ2-2	CASSVLAGVKGELFF
TRBV18	16	TRBJ1-4	CASSPVQGAVNEKLFF